This T cell receptor (beta chain) was sequenced in a study of T cells in women clearing cervical HPV infection. TCRdb's copy holds only in-frame clones and misses some; the assay was immunoSEQ multiplex PCR. This listing includes about 45,000 clones. MY09/MY11 PCR detected cervical HPV DNA; dot-blot assigned genotypes. V was clipped by 7 bases and J by 4 bases; unmatched bases: 8. CDR3 length equals 14 residues. The germline CDR1 and CDR2 sequences are SQVTM and ANQGSEA. About this clone itself: Sequencing ends 3 residues short of the CDR3 end; the germline J gene provides the rest.

The TCR originated in a woman aged 18 to 75 with a cervical HPV16 infection that either progressed to CIN3+ or cleared (not recorded which). Source material: blood buffy coat. V usage is TRBV29-1 and J usage is TRBJ1-4; 8 positions match TRBD1. Incomplete CDR3 DNA: TGCAGCGCGCGACAGGGGATGGGTAATGAAAAA. This sequence encodes CSARQGMGNEK. The CDR3, in full, reads CSARQGMGNEKLFF.